The clone carrying this T cell receptor (beta chain) was detected only a few times. The antigen is undetermined. These data are taken from a study of T cell repertoires in cytomegalovirus infection. General study findings and limits: Pooled public TCR beta family frequency picked out CMV carriers with the relevant HLA. Within the response measured ex vivo, HLA-C-restricted CMV-specific TCR beta clonotypes were dominant.

A single record per CDR3 protein comes from TCRdb applying MiXCR to the reads. Of approximately 990,000 distinct CDR3 sequences listed, 30% to 40% were seen once; the top ten hold around an eighth. Germline CDR1 LNHDA, CDR2 SQIVND (reference sequence). There are 16 residues in the CDR3. Trimming took off 3 bases at V and 5 bases at J, with 16 bases between the two ends. This chain links TRBV19 with TRBJ2-2; possibly TRBD2 for D (7 bases). The source was cultured CD8+ T cells from PBMCs, collected from culture after CMV antigen stimulation. The sequence was collected from a human donor in good health (CMV status not recorded). Some clones in this sample may be carry-over from other donors' samples. CDR3 DNA sequence: TGTGCCAGTAGTATTCCCGCGGGGGCCTATACCGGGGAGCTGTTTTTT. Translating it yields CASSIPAGAYTGELFF.